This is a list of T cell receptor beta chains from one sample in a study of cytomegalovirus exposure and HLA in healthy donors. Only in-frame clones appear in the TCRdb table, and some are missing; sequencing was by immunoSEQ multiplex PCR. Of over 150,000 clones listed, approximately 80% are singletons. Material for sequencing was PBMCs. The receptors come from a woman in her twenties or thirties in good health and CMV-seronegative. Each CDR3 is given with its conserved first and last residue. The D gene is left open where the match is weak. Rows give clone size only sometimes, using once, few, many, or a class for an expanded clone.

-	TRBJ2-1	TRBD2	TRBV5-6	TGTGCCAGCAGTTTAGCGGGCTATGAGCAGTTCTTC	CASSLAGYEQFF
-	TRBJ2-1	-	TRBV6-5	TGTGCCAGCAGTCTCACTGGGACTCTAGCTGATGAGCAGTTCTTC	CASSLTGTLADEQFF
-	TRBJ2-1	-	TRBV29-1	TGCAGCGCTGTGAGACAGTTTAACAATGAGCAGTTCTTC	CSAVRQFNNEQFF
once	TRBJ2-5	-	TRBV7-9	TGTGCCAGCAACGCCGGGGGGCGAGGGGAGACCCAGTACTTC	CASNAGGRGETQYF
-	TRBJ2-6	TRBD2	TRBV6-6	TGTGCCAGCAGGCCGGGACTAGCTGAAGGGGCCAACGTCCTGACTTTC	CASRPGLAEGANVLTF
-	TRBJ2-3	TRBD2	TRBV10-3	TGTGCCATCAGTGAGTCGGCTAGCGGTAGCACAGATACGCAGTATTTT	CAISESASGSTDTQYF
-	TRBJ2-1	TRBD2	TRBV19	TGTGCCAGTAGTATAGGGCGGGAGAGCTACAATGAGCAGTTCTTC	CASSIGRESYNEQFF
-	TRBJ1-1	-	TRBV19	TGTGCCAGTAGTATAGCTTCAGGAAACACTGAAGCTTTCTTT	CASSIASGNTEAFF
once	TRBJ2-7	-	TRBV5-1	TGCGCCAGCAGTCCCGCAGGGGACTACGAGCAGTACTTC	CASSPAGDYEQYF
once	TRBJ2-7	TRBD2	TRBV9	TGTGTCTCATCCCCTAGCGGGAACTCCTACGAACAGTACTTC	CVSSPSGNSYEQYF
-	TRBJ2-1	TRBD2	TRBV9	TGTGCCAGCAGCGAACTTAGCGGGACTGTCTACAATGAGCAGTTCTTC	CASSELSGTVYNEQFF
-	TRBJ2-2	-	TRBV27	TGTGCCAGCAGTCCCGGCAGGGCCCGATTCACCGGGGAGCTGTTTTTT	CASSPGRARFTGELFF
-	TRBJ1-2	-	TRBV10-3	TGTGCCATCAGTGAACGACCAGGCCAGAACTATGGCTACACCTTC	CAISERPGQNYGYTF
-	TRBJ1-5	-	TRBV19	TGTGCCAGTAGTATTCAGGGGTCTCGGCAGCCCCAGCATTTT	CASSIQGSRQPQHF
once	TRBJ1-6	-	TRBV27	TGTGCCAGCAGTTCCACAGGGATAGGCACCCTCCACTTT	CASSSTGIGTLHF
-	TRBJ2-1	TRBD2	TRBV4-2	TGTGCCAGCAGCGGTGGGACTAGCGGGGCCTACAATGAGCAGTTCTTC	CASSGGTSGAYNEQFF
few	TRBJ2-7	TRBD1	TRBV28	TGTGCCACCCTGGACAGGCGGAATACCTACGAGCAGTACTTC	CATLDRRNTYEQYF
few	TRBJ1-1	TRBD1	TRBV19	TGTGCCAGTAGTACCTCGGGACAGGGGTATCCTGAAGCTTTCTTT	CASSTSGQGYPEAFF
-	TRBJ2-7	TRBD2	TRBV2	TGTGCCAGCAGTTTGACCGGGACTAGCGCCTTGAAGTACTTC	CASSLTGTSALKYF
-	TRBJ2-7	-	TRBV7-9	TGTGCCAGCAGCTACCGGACAGACTACGAGCAGTACTTC	CASSYRTDYEQYF
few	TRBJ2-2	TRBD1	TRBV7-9	TGTGCCAGCCCCCCAAAGGGGGACAGTTCTGGGGAGCTGTTTTTT	CASPPKGDSSGELFF
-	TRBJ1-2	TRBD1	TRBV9	TGTGCCAGCAGCGATGGGACAGTATCTGGCAACTATGGCTACACCTTC	CASSDGTVSGNYGYTF
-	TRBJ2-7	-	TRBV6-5	TGTGCCAGCAGCCCCCTCGGGACTGCGTACGAGCAGTACTTC	CASSPLGTAYEQYF
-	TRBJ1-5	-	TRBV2	TGTGCCAGTGGACGGGGAACGATACGCAATCAGCCCCAGCATTTT	CASGRGTIRNQPQHF
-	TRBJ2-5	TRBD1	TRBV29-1	TGCAGCGTTCCAGAGACAGGGTGGCAAGAGACCCAGTACTTC	CSVPETGWQETQYF
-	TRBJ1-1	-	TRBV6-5	TGTGCCAGCAGTTACTTTCGGGGGGAGGCGAACACTGAAGCTTTCTTT	CASSYFRGEANTEAFF
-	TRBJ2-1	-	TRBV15	TGTGCCACCAGCTTTATTCGGGGGAGTGAGCAGTTCTTC	CATSFIRGSEQFF
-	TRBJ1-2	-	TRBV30	TGTGCCTGGAGTGACCAGATCCGGGACACCCGTGGGGGCCTCTATGGCTACACCTTC	CAWSDQIRDTRGGLYGYTF
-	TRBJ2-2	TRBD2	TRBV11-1	TGTGCCAGCAGCGAGGGACTAGCGGGAGGCACCGGGGAGCTGTTTTTT	CASSEGLAGGTGELFF
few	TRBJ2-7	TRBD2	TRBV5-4	TGTGCCAGCAGACACGATAGCGGGGCCCCCTACGAGCAGTACTTC	CASRHDSGAPYEQYF
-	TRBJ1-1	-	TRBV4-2	TGTGCCAGCAGCCAACTACCCGAACCGAACACTGAAGCTTTCTTT	CASSQLPEPNTEAFF
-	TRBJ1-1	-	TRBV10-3	TGTGCCATCAGTGGCCACGGTCGGAACACTGAAGCTTTCTTT	CAISGHGRNTEAFF
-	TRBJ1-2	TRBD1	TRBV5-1	TGCGCCAGCAGCGCGGACAGGGGGTACACCTTC	CASSADRGYTF
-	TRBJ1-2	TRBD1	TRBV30	TGTGCCTGGAGTGTTAGAGGGGGCTCCTATGGCTACACCTTC	CAWSVRGGSYGYTF
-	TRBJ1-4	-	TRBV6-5	TGTGCCAGCAGTTCCCGGGGGTGGGGGTTGGAAAAACTGTTTTTT	CASSSRGWGLEKLFF
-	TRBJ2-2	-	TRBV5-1	TGCGCCAGCAGCTGGGCCGAAACAGGGGAGCTGTTTTTT	CASSWAETGELFF
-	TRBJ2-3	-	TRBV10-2	TGCGCCAGCAGTGAGGGAGTGAGGTGGGGCACAGATACGCAGTATTTT	CASSEGVRWGTDTQYF
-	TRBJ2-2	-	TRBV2	TGTGCCAGCAGTGAAGAGGGACTTACCACCGGGGAGCTGTTTTTT	CASSEEGLTTGELFF
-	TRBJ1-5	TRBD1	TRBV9	TGTGCCAGCAGCGGGACAGGGGGGATGTGGCCCCAGCATTTT	CASSGTGGMWPQHF
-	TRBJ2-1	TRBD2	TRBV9	TGTGCCAGCAGCCCCCATAGCGGGGCCTACAATGAGCAGTTCTTC	CASSPHSGAYNEQFF
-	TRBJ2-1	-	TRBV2	TGTGCCAGCAGTGGCGGGACAGCCTGGCAGTTCTTC	CASSGGTAWQFF
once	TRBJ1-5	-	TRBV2	TGTGCCAGCAGTGGGGTCGGGAGGGGCAATCAGCCCCAGCATTTT	CASSGVGRGNQPQHF
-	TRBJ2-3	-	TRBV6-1	TGTGCCAGCAGACTAAAACTAGCTGGGACAGATACGCAGTATTTT	CASRLKLAGTDTQYF
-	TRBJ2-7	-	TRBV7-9	TGTGCCAGCAGCTTAGTGGCCAGCTCCTACGAGCAGTACTTC	CASSLVASSYEQYF
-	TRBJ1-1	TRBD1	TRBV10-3	TGTGCCATCAGTGACTTCGACACAGGGGTCACTGAAGCTTTCTTT	CAISDFDTGVTEAFF
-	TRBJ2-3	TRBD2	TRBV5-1	TGCGCCAGCAGCGCCGGGACCCTAGCGGGGAACACAGATACGCAGTATTTT	CASSAGTLAGNTDTQYF
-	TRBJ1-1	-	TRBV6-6	TGTGCCAGCAGATCGGGAACCACTGAAGCTTTCTTT	CASRSGTTEAFF
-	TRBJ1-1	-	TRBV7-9	TGTGCCAGCAGCTTAGCCCCGGAGGGGAGTTTATTTGAAGCTTTCTTT	CASSLAPEGSLFEAFF